These 23 T cell receptor beta chains were sequenced from one sample in a study of T cell responses to AZD1222 COVID-19 vaccine. Generated by immunoSEQ multiplex PCR, the TCRdb table keeps only in-frame clones and is missing some. Of nearly 110,000 clones in the sample, approximately 90% were seen once. The specimen comprised peripheral blood, sampled on day 0 of AZD1222 vaccination. Receptors were obtained from an adult in good health.

The chain employs TRBV5-1 and TRBJ2-3; D not resolved. Germline V CDR1 and CDR2: SGHRS, YFSETQ. With 5 bases removed from V and 0 bases from J, the gap between germline ends came to 7 bases. This CDR3 region has 13 residues. CDR3 amino acids: CASSPASTDTQYF. The CDR3 DNA follows: TGCGCCAGCAGTCCCGCTAGCACAGATACGCAGTATTTT.

The genes are TRBV5-1 and TRBJ2-7, with TRBD2 matching over 8 bases. Germline CDR1 and CDR2: SGHRS and YFSETQ. V shed 1 base and J 2 bases; nucleotides not matched to a gene: 8. The CDR3 runs to 16 residues. The CDR3, as DNA: TGCGCCAGCAGCTTGAGCCTAGCGGGCGTGCCCTACGAGCAGTACTTC. Residues: CASSLSLAGVPYEQYF.

The J gene is TRBJ1-3, the V gene TRBV18, with D tentatively TRBD1 (6 bases). Germline CDR1 and CDR2: KGHSH and LQKENI. The CDR3 has 17 residues. Between the trimmed V and J ends, which lost 4 bases and 0 bases, there was a span of 16 bases. The CDR3 DNA follows: TGTGCCAGCTCACAACGGGGACAAATGGGCTCTGGAAACACCATATATTTT. Protein sequence: CASSQRGQMGSGNTIYF.

With regard to this clone: Mismatch with germline at one junction end may stem from a read error. The CDR3 sequence: CVSSLDRGYEQYF. In nucleotides, the CDR3 is TGCGTCAGCAGTTTAGACAGGGGCTACGAGCAGTACTTC. This chain connects TRBV5-1 to TRBJ2-7; TRBD1 matches 8 bases. The CDR3 is 13 amino acids. Germline V gives CDR1 SGHRS, CDR2 YFSETQ. Using reference TRBV5-1 and TRBJ2-7 for the parts outside the CDR3, the full variable domain is KAGVTQTPRYLIKTRGQQVTLSCSPISGHRSVSWYQQTPGQGLQFLFEYFSETQRNKGNFPGRFSGRQFSNSRSEMNVSTLELGDSALYLCVSSLDRGYEQYFGPGTRLTVT.

The chain uses TRBV10-3 and TRBJ1-2, with D possibly being TRBD1 (5 bases). The ends were cut back, 7 bases at V and 2 bases at J, with 8 bases in the middle. The CDR3 spans 12 residues. CDR1 is ENHRY and CDR2 is SYGVKD in the germline V gene. For the CDR3, the DNA is TGTGCCATCACAGCAGGGAACTATGGCTACACCTTC. Its protein is CAITAGNYGYTF.

The rearrangement links TRBV5-1 to TRBJ2-2, with D possibly matching TRBD2 (5 bases). Germline CDR1 is SGHRS and CDR2 is YFSETQ. Trimming removed 4 bases from V and 3 bases from J, with 13 bases in between. This CDR3 has 15 amino acids. Here the CDR3 reads CASSPRAGDTGELFF. The CDR3 nucleotides read TGCGCCAGCAGCCCAAGGGCGGGTGACACCGGGGAGCTGTTTTTT.

This clone appeared a few times. The rearrangement uses TRBV5-8 and TRBJ2-2; 7 bases match TRBD1. V was pared by 0 bases and J by 3 bases, with 2 bases of the junction left unmatched. This CDR3 comprises 15 residues. CDR1 is SGHTS, CDR2 YDEGEE, per germline. CDR3 protein: CASSLGQGYTGELFF. The CDR3 nucleotides read TGTGCCAGCAGCTTGGGACAGGGTTACACCGGGGAGCTGTTTTTT.

This chain joins TRBV5-4 and TRBJ2-5, with D perhaps given as TRBD1 or TRBD2 (5 bases each). Trimming pared 0 bases from V and 5 bases from J, leaving 11 bases between. CDR1 and CDR2 (germline): SGHNT, YYREEE (reference sequence). The CDR3 contains 14 residues. CDR3 bases: TGTGCCAGCAGCTTGGTGGCTAGGGACGAGACCCAGTACTTC. Amino acid sequence: CASSLVARDETQYF.

The rearrangement links TRBV10-1 to TRBJ2-7; D unclear. The CDR3 contains 13 residues. V lost 0 bases and J 3 bases, leaving 6 bases between the germline ends. Germline V lookup: CDR1 WNHNN, CDR2 SYGVQD (reference sequence). The CDR3 loop reads CASSESKGYEQYF. The DNA for the CDR3 is TGCGCCAGCAGTGAGTCGAAGGGCTACGAGCAGTACTTC.

V and J are TRBV5-5 and TRBJ1-6; 8 nucleotides line up with TRBD1. This CDR3 spans 16 amino acids. Germline CDR1 is SGHKS and CDR2 is YYEKEE (reference sequence). The V and J ends lost 4 bases and 5 bases, in that order; junction bases with no gene match: 8. CDR3 nucleotides: TGTGCCAGCAGCGAGGACAGGGCGACTCATAATTCACCCCTCCACTTT. This encodes CASSEDRATHNSPLHF.

The chain employs TRBV4-1 and TRBJ1-1; 10 bases map to TRBD1. The J segment lost 3 bases and the V segment lost 2 bases, leaving 18 bases of the junction unmatched. Looked up from germline, CDR1 is MGHRA and CDR2 is YSYEKL. The CDR3 runs 20 residues. In nucleotides, the CDR3 is TGCGCCAGCAGCCAAACCCCGTGGGACAGGGGAATATTTTTAGACACTGAAGCTTTCTTT. This translates into CASSQTPWDRGIFLDTEAFF.

The chain couples TRBV6-5 to TRBJ2-7; unclear D gene. The length of the CDR3 is 14 residues. Germline values: CDR1 MNHEY, CDR2 SVGAGI. The V end lost 6 bases, the J end lost 4 bases, and 16 bases lay between the germline ends. This CDR3 is CASSRHRVGYEQYF. The DNA for the CDR3 is TGTGCCAGCAGCAGACATAGGGTAGGTTACGAGCAGTACTTC.

The V gene is TRBV18, the J gene TRBJ1-5, with D possibly matching TRBD1 (5 bases). Germline V lookup: CDR1 KGHSH, CDR2 LQKENI. Trimming shortened V by 6 bases and J by 4 bases, and 10 bases separated the two germline ends. This CDR3 contains 13 residues. CDR3 protein: CASSSDINQPQHF. The CDR3 bases are TGTGCCAGCTCCTCGGACATTAATCAGCCCCAGCATTTT.

V and J are TRBV6-5 and TRBJ1-1; no clear D gene. With 6 bases removed from V and 0 bases from J, the gap between germline ends came to 11 bases. Germline CDR1 MNHEY, CDR2 SVGAGI. CDR3 length: 14 residues. CDR3 protein: CASSSEGMNTEAFF. DNA for the CDR3: TGTGCCAGCAGCTCAGAGGGAATGAACACTGAAGCTTTCTTT.

This chain uses TRBV29-1 with TRBJ2-2; the match to TRBD2 covers 7 bases. V lost 2 bases and J lost 5; bases outside the gene matches: 2. The V gene's germline CDR1 is SQVTM and CDR2 ANQGSEA. This CDR3 has 13 amino acids. The CDR3 reads CSVELAVTGELFF. The CDR3 DNA follows: TGCAGCGTTGAACTAGCGGTTACCGGGGAGCTGTTTTTT.

This chain joins TRBV14 and TRBJ1-4; TRBD1 agrees at 9 bases. The CDR3 consists of 15 residues. CDR1 and CDR2 (germline): SGHDN, FVKESK. Unmatched junction bases numbered 7, after V lost 3 bases and J lost 8 bases. CDR3: CASSQLGQGEEKLFF. In DNA, the CDR3 is TGTGCCAGCAGCCAGTTGGGACAGGGCGAGGAAAAACTGTTTTTT.

The gene calls are TRBV6-2 or TRBV6-3 and TRBJ2-3; D is perhaps TRBD1 (5 bases). This CDR3 comprises 17 residues. Trimming stripped 5 bases from V and 4 bases from J, with 22 bases between. The germline CDR1 and CDR2 sequences are MNHEY and SVGEGT. The CDR3 DNA sequence: TGTGCCAGCAGTCCGATTACAGGTCTTCGCGTCCCAGATACGCAGTATTTT. This codes for CASSPITGLRVPDTQYF.

This clone was observed a handful of times. The V gene is TRBV6-1, the J gene TRBJ1-4; D is unresolved. Germline V gene sequence: CDR1 MNHNS, CDR2 SASEGT. Trimming stripped 3 bases from V and 5 bases from J, with 7 bases between. The CDR3 has 13 amino acids. CDR3 nucleotide sequence: TGTGCCAGCAGTGAGGCGAGGAATGAAAAACTGTTTTTT. Translating gives CASSEARNEKLFF.

This clone has more than one count but fewer than ten. This chain connects TRBV7-3 to TRBJ2-1; D possibly corresponds to TRBD2 (6 bases). The germline V and J ends were trimmed by 5 bases and 1 base, with 15 bases remaining between them. The germline V gene has CDR1 SGHTA and CDR2 FQGTGA. This CDR3 has 16 residues. This chain's CDR3 is CASSATPGLSYNEQFF. The DNA for the CDR3 is TGTGCCAGCAGCGCAACTCCGGGACTGTCCTACAATGAGCAGTTCTTC.

The gene calls are TRBV5-4 and TRBJ1-3; D not certain. Germline V CDR1 and CDR2: SGHNT, YYREEE (reference sequence). Trimming took off 5 bases at V and 2 bases at J, with 14 bases between the two ends. CDR3 length: 15 amino acids. The CDR3 here is CASRRDLGPGNTIYF. CDR3 sequence (DNA): TGTGCCAGCAGGAGGGATCTGGGTCCTGGAAACACCATATATTTT.

The V call is TRBV7-2, the J call TRBJ2-3; 11 positions agree with TRBD2. Germline V gene lookup returns CDR1 SGHTA and CDR2 FQGNSA. The CDR3 length is 16 residues. Germline trimming cut 5 bases from V and 8 bases from J; bases unmatched to any gene: 12. As DNA, the CDR3 is TGTGCCAGCAGCCCAGGCATTGGGCTAGCGGGAGGTACGCAGTATTTT. It is translated as CASSPGIGLAGGTQYF. The full variable domain, rest sourced from reference TRBV7-2 and TRBJ2-3, is GAGVSQSPSNKVTEKGKDVELRCDPISGHTALYWYRQSLGQGLEFLIYFQGNSAPDKSGLPSDRFSAERTGGSVSTLTIQRTQQEDSAVYLCASSPGIGLAGGTQYFGPGTRLTVL.

V gene TRBV27 combines with J gene TRBJ1-2; 9 bases agree with TRBD1. This CDR3 contains 15 residues. Unmatched junction bases numbered 7, after V lost 0 bases and J lost 8 bases. In germline, CDR1 is MNHEY, CDR2 SMNVEV (reference sequence). CDR3 nucleotides: TGTGCCAGCAGTTTATCGTCACAGGGGGCGAGCGGCTACACCTTC. Amino acids: CASSLSSQGASGYTF.

This clone came up a few times. This chain joins TRBV11-2 and TRBJ1-1; D call uncertain. The V and J ends lost 5 bases and 0 bases respectively, with 10 bases between them. CDR3 length: 14 residues. Germline loops: CDR1 SGHAT, CDR2 FQNNGV. Here the CDR3 reads CASSRVLVNTEAFF. In DNA form, the CDR3 reads TGTGCCAGCAGCCGGGTACTGGTGAACACTGAAGCTTTCTTT.